This record covers a single T cell receptor beta chain. Its specificity is not known. These data originate in a study of identical twins. The V gene's germline CDR1 is DFQATT and CDR2 SNEGSKA (reference sequence). CDR3 size: 15 residues. Trimming removed 6 bases from V and 0 bases from J, with 17 bases in between. Template switching created a universal primer site, and the cDNA included unique molecular identifiers. One entry per CDR3 protein, called by TCRdb with MiXCR from the 5' RACE reads. The sample records around 530,000 distinct CDR3 sequences, around 15% being singletons. General observations from the study: The study reached conclusions through statistical analysis that was cross-sectional, not following the same donors. In monozygotic twins, models underestimated the sharing of out-of-frame TCR alpha.

These data were likewise used in another study, on yellow fever vaccine responses in identical twins.

This receptor was obtained from a woman between 18 and 30 years old in good health. Sequences were obtained from CD4+ T cells sorted from blood. The rearrangement joins TRBV20-1 to TRBJ1-1; no reliable D call. The CDR3 DNA reads TGCAGTGCCACACCATCGTCGGGGATGAACACTGAAGCTTTCTTT. Amino acid sequence: CSATPSSGMNTEAFF.